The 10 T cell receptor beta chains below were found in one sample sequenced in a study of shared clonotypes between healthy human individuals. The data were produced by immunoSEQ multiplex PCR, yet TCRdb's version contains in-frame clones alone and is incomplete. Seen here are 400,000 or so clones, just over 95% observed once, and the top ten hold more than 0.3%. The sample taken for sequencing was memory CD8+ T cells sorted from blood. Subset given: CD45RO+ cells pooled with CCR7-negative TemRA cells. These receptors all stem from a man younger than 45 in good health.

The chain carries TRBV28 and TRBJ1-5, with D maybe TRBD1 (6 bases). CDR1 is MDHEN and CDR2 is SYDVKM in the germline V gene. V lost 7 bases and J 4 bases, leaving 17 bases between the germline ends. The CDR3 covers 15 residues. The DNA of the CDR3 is TGTGCCAGCACCCAACAGGGTCGGATGAATCAGCCCCAGCATTTT. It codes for CASTQQGRMNQPQHF.

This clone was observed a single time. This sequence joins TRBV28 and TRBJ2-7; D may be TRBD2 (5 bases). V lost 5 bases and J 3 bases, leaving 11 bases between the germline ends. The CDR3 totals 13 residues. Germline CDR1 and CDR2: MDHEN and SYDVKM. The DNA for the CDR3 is TGTGCCAGCAGTCCCCGAGAGGGCTACGAGCAGTACTTC. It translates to CASSPREGYEQYF.

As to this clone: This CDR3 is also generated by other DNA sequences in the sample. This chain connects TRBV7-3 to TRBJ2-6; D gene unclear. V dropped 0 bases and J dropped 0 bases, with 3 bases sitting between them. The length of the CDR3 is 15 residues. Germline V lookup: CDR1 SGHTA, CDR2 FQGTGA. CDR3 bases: TGTGCCAGCAGCTTAACAGCCTCTGGGGCCAACGTCCTGACTTTC. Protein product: CASSLTASGANVLTF.

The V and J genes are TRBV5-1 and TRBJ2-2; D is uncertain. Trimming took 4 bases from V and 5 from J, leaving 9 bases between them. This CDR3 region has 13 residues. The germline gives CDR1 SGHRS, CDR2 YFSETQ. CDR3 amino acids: CASSLDATGELFF. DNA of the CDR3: TGCGCCAGCAGCCTCGACGCGACCGGGGAGCTGTTTTTT.

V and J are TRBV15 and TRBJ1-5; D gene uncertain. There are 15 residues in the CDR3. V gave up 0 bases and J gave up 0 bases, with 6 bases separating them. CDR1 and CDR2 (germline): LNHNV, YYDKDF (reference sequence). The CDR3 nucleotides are TGTGCCACCAGCAGAGATCTTTTTAGCAATCAGCCCCAGCATTTT. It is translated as CATSRDLFSNQPQHF.

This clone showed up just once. CDR3 region: CASTPRAGRGNTIYF. DNA for the CDR3: TGTGCCAGCACCCCCAGAGCGGGACGCGGAAACACCATATATTTT. The V gene is TRBV28, the J gene TRBJ1-3, with TRBD1 as a possible D gene (5 bases). The CDR3 runs 15 residues. With 7 bases removed from V and 4 bases from J, the gap between germline ends came to 17 bases. Germline V gene sequence: CDR1 MDHEN, CDR2 SYDVKM.

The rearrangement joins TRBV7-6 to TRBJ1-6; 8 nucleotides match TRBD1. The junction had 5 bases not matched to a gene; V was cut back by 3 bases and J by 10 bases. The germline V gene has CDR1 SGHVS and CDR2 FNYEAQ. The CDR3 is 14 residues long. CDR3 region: CASSFGDRGSPLHF. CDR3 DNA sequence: TGTGCCAGCAGCTTCGGAGACAGGGGCTCACCCCTCCACTTT.

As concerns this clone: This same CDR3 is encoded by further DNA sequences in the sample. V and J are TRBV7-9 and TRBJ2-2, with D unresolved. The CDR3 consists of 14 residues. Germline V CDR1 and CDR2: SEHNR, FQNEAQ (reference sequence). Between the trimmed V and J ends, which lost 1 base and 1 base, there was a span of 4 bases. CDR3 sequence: CASSLVGNTGELFF. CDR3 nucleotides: TGTGCCAGCAGCTTAGTAGGGAACACCGGGGAGCTGTTTTTT.

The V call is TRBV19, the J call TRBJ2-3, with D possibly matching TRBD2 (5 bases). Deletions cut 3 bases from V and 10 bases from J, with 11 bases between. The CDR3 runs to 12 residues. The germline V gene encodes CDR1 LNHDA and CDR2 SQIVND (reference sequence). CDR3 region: CASSMEVGAQYF. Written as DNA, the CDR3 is TGTGCCAGTAGTATGGAGGTCGGGGCGCAGTATTTT. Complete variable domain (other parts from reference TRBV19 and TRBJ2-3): DGGITQSPKYLFRKEGQNVTLSCEQNLNHDAMYWYRQDPGQGLRLIYYSQIVNDFQKGDIAEGYSVSREKKESFPLTVTSAQKNPTAFYLCASSMEVGAQYFGPGTRLTVL.

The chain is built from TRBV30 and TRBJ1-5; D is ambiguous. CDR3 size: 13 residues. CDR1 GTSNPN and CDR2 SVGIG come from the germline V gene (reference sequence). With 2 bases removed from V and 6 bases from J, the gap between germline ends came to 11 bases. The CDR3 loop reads CAWSPTWTQPQHF. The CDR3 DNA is TGTGCCTGGAGTCCGACATGGACTCAGCCCCAGCATTTT.